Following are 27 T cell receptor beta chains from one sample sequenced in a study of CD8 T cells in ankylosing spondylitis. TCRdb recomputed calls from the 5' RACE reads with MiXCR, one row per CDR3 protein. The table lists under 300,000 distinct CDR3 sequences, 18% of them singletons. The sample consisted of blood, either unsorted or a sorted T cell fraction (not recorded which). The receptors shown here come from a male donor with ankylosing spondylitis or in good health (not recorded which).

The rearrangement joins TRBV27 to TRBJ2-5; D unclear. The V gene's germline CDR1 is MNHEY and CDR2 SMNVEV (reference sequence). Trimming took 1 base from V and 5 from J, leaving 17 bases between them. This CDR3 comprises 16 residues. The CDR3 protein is CASSLWASESSETQYF. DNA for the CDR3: TGTGCCAGCAGTTTATGGGCTAGTGAGTCGTCGGAGACCCAGTACTTC.

CDR3 amino acids: CASSARGQLQETQYF. CDR3 nucleotides: TGTGCCAGCAGCGCCCGGGGACAGCTCCAAGAGACCCAGTACTTC. The rearrangement joins TRBV9 to TRBJ2-5, with 7 bases aligning to TRBD1. CDR1 is SGDLS and CDR2 is YYNGEE in the germline V gene. There are 15 residues in the CDR3. Trimming removed 3 bases from V and 1 base from J; junction bases left unmatched: 6.

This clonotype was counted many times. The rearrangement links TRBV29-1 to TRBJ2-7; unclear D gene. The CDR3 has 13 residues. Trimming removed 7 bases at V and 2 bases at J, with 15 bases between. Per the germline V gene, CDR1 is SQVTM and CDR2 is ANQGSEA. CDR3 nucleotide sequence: TGCAGCGCCTCCGGACCCTACACCTACGAGCAGTACTTC. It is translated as CSASGPYTYEQYF.

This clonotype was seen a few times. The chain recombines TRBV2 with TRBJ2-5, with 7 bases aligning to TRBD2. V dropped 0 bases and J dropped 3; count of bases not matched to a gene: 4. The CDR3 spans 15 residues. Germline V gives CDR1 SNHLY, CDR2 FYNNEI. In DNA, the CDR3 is TGTGCCAGCAGTGAAGCAGGGACTACTAAAGAGACCCAGTACTTC. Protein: CASSEAGTTKETQYF.

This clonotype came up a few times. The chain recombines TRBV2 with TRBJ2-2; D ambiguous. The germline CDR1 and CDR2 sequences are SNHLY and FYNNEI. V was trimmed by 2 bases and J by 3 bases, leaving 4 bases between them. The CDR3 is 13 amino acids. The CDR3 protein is CASSESDTGELFF. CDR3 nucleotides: TGTGCCAGCAGTGAAAGCGACACCGGGGAGCTGTTTTTT.

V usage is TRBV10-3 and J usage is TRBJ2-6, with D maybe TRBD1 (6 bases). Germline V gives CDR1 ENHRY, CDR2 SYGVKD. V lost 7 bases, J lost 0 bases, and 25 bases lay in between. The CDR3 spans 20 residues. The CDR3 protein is CAINDRDIVSLNSGANVLTF. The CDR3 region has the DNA TGTGCCATCAACGACCGGGACATAGTCTCCTTAAACTCTGGGGCCAACGTCCTGACTTTC.

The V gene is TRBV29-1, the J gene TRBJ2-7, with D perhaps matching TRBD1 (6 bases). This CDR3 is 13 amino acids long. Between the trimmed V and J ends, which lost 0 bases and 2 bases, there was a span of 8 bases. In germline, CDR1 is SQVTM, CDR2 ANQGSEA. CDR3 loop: CSVEEQGTYEQYF. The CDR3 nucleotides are TGCAGCGTTGAAGAACAGGGAACCTACGAGCAGTACTTC.

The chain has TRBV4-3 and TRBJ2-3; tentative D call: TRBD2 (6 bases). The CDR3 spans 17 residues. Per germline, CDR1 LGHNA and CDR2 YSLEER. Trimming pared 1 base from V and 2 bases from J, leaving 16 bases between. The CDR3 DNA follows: TGCGCCAGCAGCCAAGCCCCGAGCGGGCACTCCACAGATACGCAGTATTTT. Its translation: CASSQAPSGHSTDTQYF.

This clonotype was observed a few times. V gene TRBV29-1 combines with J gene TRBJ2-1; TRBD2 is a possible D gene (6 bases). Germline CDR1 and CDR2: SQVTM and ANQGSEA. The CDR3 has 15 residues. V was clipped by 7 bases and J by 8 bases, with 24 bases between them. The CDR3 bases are TGCAGCGCCCTTCGACCCGATAGCGGTACTGATGAGCAGTTCTTC. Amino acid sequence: CSALRPDSGTDEQFF.

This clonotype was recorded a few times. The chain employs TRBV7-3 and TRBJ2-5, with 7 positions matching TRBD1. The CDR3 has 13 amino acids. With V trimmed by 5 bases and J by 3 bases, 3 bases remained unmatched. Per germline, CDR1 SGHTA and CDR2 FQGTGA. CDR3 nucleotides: TGTGCCAGCAGCGACGGGACAGAAGAGACCCAGTACTTC. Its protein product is CASSDGTEETQYF.

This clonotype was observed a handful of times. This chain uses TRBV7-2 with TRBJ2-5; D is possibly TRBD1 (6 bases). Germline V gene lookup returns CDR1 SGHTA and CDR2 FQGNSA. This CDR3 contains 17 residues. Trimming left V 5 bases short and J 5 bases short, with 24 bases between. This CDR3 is CASSARQDLQFVETQYF. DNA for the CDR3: TGTGCCAGCAGCGCCCGACAGGATCTCCAGTTTGTTGAGACCCAGTACTTC.

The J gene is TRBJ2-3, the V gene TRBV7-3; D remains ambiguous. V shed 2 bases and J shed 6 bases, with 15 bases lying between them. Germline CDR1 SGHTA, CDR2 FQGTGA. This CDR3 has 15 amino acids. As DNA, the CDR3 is TGTGCCAGCAGCTTATCTTACGGGCCCAGGGATACGCAGTATTTT. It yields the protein CASSLSYGPRDTQYF.

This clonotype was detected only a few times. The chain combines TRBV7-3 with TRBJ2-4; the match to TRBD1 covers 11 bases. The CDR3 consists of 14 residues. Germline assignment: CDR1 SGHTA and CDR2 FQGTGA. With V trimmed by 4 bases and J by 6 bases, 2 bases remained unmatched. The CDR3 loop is CASSSGQGANIQYF. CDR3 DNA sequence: TGTGCCAGCAGCTCAGGACAGGGGGCAAACATTCAGTACTTC. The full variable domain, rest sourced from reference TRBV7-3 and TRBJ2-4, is GAGVSQTPSNKVTEKGKYVELRCDPISGHTALYWYRQSLGQGPEFLIYFQGTGAADDSGLPNDRFFAVRPEGSVSTLKIQRTERGDSAVYLCASSSGQGANIQYFGAGTRLSVL.

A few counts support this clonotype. The CDR3 DNA reads TGTGCCAGCAGTACAGGGATTCGTGAGCAGTTCTTC. Translated: CASSTGIREQFF. This rearrangement joins TRBV27 to TRBJ2-1, with a weak D call TRBD1 (6 bases). Trimming cost V 5 bases and J 9 bases, with 11 bases left between them. This CDR3 has 12 residues. CDR1 is MNHEY and CDR2 is SMNVEV in the germline V gene (reference sequence).

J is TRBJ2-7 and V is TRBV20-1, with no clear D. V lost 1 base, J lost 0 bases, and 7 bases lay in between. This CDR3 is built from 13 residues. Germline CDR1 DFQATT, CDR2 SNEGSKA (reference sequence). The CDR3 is CSARGRNSYEQYF. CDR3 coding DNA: TGCAGTGCTAGAGGACGTAACTCCTACGAGCAGTACTTC.

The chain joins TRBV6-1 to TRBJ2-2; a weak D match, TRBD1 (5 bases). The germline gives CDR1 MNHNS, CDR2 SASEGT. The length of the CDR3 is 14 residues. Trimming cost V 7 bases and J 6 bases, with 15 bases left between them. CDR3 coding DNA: TGTGCCAGCAAGCCAGCAGGGTTCCCCGGGGAGCTGTTTTTT. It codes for CASKPAGFPGELFF.

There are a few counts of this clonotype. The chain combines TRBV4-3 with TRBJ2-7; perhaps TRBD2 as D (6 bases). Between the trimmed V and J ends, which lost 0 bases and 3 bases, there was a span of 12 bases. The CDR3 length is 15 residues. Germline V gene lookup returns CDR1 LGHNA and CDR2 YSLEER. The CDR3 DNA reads TGCGCCAGCAGCCAAGATTGGGGTAGCGGCTACGAGCAGTACTTC. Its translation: CASSQDWGSGYEQYF.

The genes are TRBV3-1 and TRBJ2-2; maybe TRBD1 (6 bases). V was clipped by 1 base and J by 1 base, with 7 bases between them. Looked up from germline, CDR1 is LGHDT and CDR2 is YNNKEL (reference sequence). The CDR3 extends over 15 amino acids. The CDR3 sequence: CASSQVTGNTGELFF. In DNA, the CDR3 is TGTGCCAGCAGCCAAGTGACAGGGAACACCGGGGAGCTGTTTTTT.

The CDR3 sequence: CASSGEGGNTIYF. The CDR3 nucleotides read TGTGCCAGCAGCGGGGAGGGGGGAAACACCATATATTTT. The J gene is TRBJ1-3, the V gene TRBV9, with D possibly TRBD1 on 5 matching bases. This CDR3 contains 13 residues. Trimming shortened V by 3 bases and J by 4 bases, and 8 bases separated the two germline ends. The germline V gene encodes CDR1 SGDLS and CDR2 YYNGEE.

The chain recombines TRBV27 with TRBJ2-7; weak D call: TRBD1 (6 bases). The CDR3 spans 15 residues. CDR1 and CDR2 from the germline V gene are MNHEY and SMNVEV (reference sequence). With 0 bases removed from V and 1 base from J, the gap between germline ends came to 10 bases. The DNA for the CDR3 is TGTGCCAGCAGTTTATCGGTGGACAGTTCCTACGAGCAGTACTTC. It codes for CASSLSVDSSYEQYF.

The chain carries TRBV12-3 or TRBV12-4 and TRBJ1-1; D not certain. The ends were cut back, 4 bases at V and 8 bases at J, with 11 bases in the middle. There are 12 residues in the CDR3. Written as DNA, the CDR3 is TGTGCCAGCAGTTACTTTGGAGAAGAAGCTTTCTTT. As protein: CASSYFGEEAFF.

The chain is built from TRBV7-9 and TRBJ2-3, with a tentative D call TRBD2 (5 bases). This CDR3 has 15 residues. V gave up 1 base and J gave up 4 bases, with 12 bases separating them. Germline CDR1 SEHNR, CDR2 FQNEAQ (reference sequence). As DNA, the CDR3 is TGTGCCAGCAGCTTAGAACTAGTATCCCCAGATACGCAGTATTTT. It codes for CASSLELVSPDTQYF.

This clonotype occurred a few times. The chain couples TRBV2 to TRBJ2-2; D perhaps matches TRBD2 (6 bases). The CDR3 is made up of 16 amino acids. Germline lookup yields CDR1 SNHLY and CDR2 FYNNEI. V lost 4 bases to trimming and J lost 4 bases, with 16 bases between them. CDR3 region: CASSGGGISSTGELFF. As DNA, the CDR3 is TGTGCCAGCAGTGGAGGCGGGATTTCAAGCACCGGGGAGCTGTTTTTT.

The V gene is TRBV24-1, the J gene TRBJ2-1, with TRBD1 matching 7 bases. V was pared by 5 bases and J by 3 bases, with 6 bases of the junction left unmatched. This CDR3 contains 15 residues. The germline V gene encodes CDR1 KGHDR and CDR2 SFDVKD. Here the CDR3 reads CATSALRDSYNEQFF. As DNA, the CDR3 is TGTGCCACCAGTGCCCTGAGGGACAGCTACAATGAGCAGTTCTTC.

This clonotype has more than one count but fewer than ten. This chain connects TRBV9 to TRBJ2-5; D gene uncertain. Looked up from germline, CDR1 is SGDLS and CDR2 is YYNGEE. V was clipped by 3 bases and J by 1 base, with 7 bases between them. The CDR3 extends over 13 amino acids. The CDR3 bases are TGTGCCAGCAGCGATCCCCTCCAAGAGACCCAGTACTTC. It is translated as CASSDPLQETQYF.

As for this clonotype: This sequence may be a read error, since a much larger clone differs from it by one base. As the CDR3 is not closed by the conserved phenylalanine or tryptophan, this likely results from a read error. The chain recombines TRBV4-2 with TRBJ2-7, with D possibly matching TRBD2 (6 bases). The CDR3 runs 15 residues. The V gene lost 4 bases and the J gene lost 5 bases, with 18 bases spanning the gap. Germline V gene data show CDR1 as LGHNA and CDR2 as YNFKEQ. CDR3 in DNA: TGTGCCAGCAGCCCCGAGTCAGGAGGGGACGACGAGCAGTACTGC. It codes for CASSPESGGDDEQYC.

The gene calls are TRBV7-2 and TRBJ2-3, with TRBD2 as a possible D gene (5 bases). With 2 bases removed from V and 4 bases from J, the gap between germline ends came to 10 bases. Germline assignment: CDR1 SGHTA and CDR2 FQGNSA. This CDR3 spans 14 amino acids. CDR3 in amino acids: CASSLLAPADTQYF. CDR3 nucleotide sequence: TGTGCCAGCAGCTTACTAGCCCCAGCAGATACGCAGTATTTT.